These 10 T cell receptor beta chains came from one sample sequenced in a study of blood T cell repertoires in COVID-19. Here immunoSEQ multiplex PCR was the method, and the copy in TCRdb shows in-frame clones only, minus some. The sample gives tens of thousands of clones, over 80% of which show up once; over 9.5% is in the top ten. The sequencing sample was made of peripheral blood. These receptors came from a woman in her seventies with active or convalescent COVID-19.

The CDR3 bases are TGTGCCAGCTCACGGACAGGGGAAGGGTCACCCCTCCACTTT. Translating gives CASSRTGEGSPLHF. The chain employs TRBV18 and TRBJ1-6; 9 nucleotides agree with TRBD1. The CDR3 is made up of 14 amino acids. The V gene end was trimmed by 4 bases and the J gene end by 10 bases; junction bases not matched to a gene: 5. CDR1 and CDR2 from the germline V gene are KGHSH and LQKENI.

The chain is built from TRBV19 and TRBJ1-5, with D maybe TRBD1 (5 bases). Germline-derived CDR1 and CDR2 are LNHDA and SQIVND (reference sequence). The CDR3 covers 12 residues. V lost 8 bases, J lost 3 bases, and 8 bases lay in between. CDR3 in DNA: TGTGCCAGTGGGGCGGTCAATCAGCCCCAGCATTTT. Translation: CASGAVNQPQHF.

This chain uses TRBV12-3 or TRBV12-4 with TRBJ1-4, with 10 nucleotides matching TRBD1. The junction had 7 bases not matched to a gene; V was cut back by 6 bases and J by 12 bases. The length of the CDR3 is 13 residues. The CDR3 DNA reads TGTGCCAGCAGAATAACCGGGACAGGGGAACTGTTTTTT. This encodes CASRITGTGELFF.

The J gene is TRBJ2-7, the V gene TRBV7-8; D is perhaps TRBD2 (5 bases). The CDR3 is made up of 13 amino acids. The germline V and J ends were trimmed by 4 bases and 6 bases, with 13 bases remaining between them. Germline-derived CDR1 and CDR2 are SGHVS and FQNEAQ. The CDR3 loop reads CASSSDWAGEQYF. The CDR3 DNA follows: TGTGCCAGCAGCTCAGATTGGGCGGGCGAGCAGTACTTC.

This chain connects TRBV7-8 to TRBJ1-1, with D hard to call. CDR1 SGHVS and CDR2 FQNEAQ come from the germline V gene. Trimming shortened V by 5 bases and J by 0 bases, and 13 bases separated the two germline ends. This CDR3 has 15 amino acids. The CDR3 here is CASSPGPGMNTEAFF. In nucleotides, the CDR3 is TGTGCCAGCAGCCCTGGGCCAGGAATGAACACTGAAGCTTTCTTT.

The chain has TRBV24-1 and TRBJ2-3; possibly TRBD2 for D (6 bases). The CDR3 loop spans 18 amino acids. Germline V gives CDR1 KGHDR, CDR2 SFDVKD. Trimming removed 1 base at V and 2 bases at J, with 18 bases between. CDR3 region: CATSDFAPSREITDTQYF. Written as DNA, the CDR3 is TGTGCCACCAGTGATTTCGCACCCAGCCGGGAGATCACAGATACGCAGTATTTT.

V is TRBV10-2 and J is TRBJ2-7; possibly TRBD1 for D (6 bases). The germline V and J ends were trimmed by 6 bases and 0 bases, with 12 bases remaining between them. Germline CDR1 and CDR2: WSHSY and SAAADI. The CDR3 runs 14 residues. The CDR3 DNA follows: TGCGCCAGCAGCGTGACAGGTATCTCCTACGAGCAGTACTTC. Translated, it gives CASSVTGISYEQYF.

This clone was seen a few times. This chain uses TRBV7-2 with TRBJ2-1; perhaps TRBD2 as D (5 bases). V shed 3 bases and J shed 4 bases, with 22 bases lying between them. This CDR3 is built from 18 residues. Germline CDR1 and CDR2: SGHTA and FQGNSA. The CDR3 coding sequence is TGTGCCAGCAGCTTTTATTCCCTCGTGGGGAGTCGGTACAATGAGCAGTTCTTC. Protein: CASSFYSLVGSRYNEQFF.

V is TRBV5-5 and J is TRBJ2-4, with 8 bases lining up with TRBD1. Germline values: CDR1 SGHKS, CDR2 YYEKEE (reference sequence). J gave up 8 bases and V 4 bases, and 11 bases lay outside the gene matches. This CDR3 contains 15 residues. CDR3 sequence reads: CASSRFPGTGDIQYF. The DNA for the CDR3 is TGTGCCAGCAGCCGTTTCCCCGGGACAGGAGACATTCAGTACTTC.

The CDR3 nucleotides read TGTGCCAGCAGCGGGACAGGAGAATCCTACGAGCAGTACTTC. Its protein is CASSGTGESYEQYF. The chain uses TRBV6-5 and TRBJ2-7, with 8 bases identical to TRBD1. V was clipped by 6 bases and J by 1 base; unmatched bases: 5. This CDR3 is 14 amino acids long. Germline CDR1 is MNHEY and CDR2 is SVGAGI.